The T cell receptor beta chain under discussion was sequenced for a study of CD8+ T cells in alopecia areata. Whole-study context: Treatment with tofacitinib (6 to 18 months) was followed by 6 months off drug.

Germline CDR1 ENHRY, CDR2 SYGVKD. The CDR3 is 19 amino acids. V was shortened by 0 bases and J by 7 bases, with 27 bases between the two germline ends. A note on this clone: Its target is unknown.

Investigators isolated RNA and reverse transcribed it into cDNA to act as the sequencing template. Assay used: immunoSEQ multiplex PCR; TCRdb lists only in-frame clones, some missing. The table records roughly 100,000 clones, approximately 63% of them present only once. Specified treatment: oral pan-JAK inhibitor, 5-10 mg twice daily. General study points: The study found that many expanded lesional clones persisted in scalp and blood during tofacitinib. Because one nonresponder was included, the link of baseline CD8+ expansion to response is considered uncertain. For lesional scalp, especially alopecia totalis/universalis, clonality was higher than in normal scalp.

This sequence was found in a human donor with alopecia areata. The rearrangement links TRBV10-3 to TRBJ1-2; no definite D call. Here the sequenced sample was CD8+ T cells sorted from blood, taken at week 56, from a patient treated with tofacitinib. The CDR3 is CAISESLQLGNRWVSGYTF. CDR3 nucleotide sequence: TGTGCCATCAGTGAGTCGCTCCAGTTGGGGAACAGATGGGTTTCTGGCTACACCTTC.